The 11 T cell receptor beta chains below come from one sample, sequenced in a study of blood T cells in healthy people across ages. PCR was performed a second time for about 7 to 12 cycles using a sample-barcoded 5' primer and a J-beta primer mix. TCRdb reanalysed the 5' RACE reads using MiXCR and keeps one entry per CDR3 protein. The sample shows about a million distinct CDR3 sequences, about 53% of them seen only once. Sequencing used blood. Source of these receptors: a woman aged 55-70 years in good health.

The sample holds one count of this clonotype. The genes are TRBV7-9 and TRBJ2-5; D possibly corresponds to TRBD1 (8 bases). Germline-derived CDR1 and CDR2 are SEHNR and FQNEAQ (reference sequence). V was trimmed by 3 bases and J by 4 bases, leaving 18 bases between them. The CDR3 is 16 residues long. The CDR3: CASSFDRGGRGETQYF. The CDR3, as DNA: TGTGCCAGCAGCTTTGACAGGGGAGGGCGCGGAGAGACCCAGTACTTC.

The chain employs TRBV29-1 and TRBJ2-1, with D possibly being TRBD1 (5 bases). This CDR3 comprises 13 residues. Germline V lookup: CDR1 SQVTM, CDR2 ANQGSEA. V dropped 3 bases and J dropped 3 bases, with 9 bases sitting between them. The CDR3 region is CSVDRQNYNEQFF. The CDR3 bases are TGCAGCGTTGATAGACAGAACTACAATGAGCAGTTCTTC.

In this sample, this clonotype turned up a few times. The V gene is TRBV13, the J gene TRBJ2-4, with 8 bases that match TRBD2. The assigned J gene may be wrong: the sequence end matches TRBJ2-7 better. CDR3 length equals 16 residues. CDR1 is PRHDT, CDR2 FYEKMQ, per germline (reference sequence). This chain's CDR3 is CASSLSGGLRSYEQYF. In DNA form, the CDR3 reads TGTGCCAGCAGCTTATCGGGGGGGCTAAGATCGTACGAGCAGTACTTC.

This clonotype was found a few times. The chain has TRBV7-2 and TRBJ2-3; 8 bases are shared with TRBD1. J gave up 2 bases and V 8 bases, and 9 bases lay outside the gene matches. CDR1 is SGHTA, CDR2 FQGNSA, per germline. CDR3 size: 15 residues. CDR3 residues: CASGDRRGDTDTQYF. As DNA, the CDR3 is TGTGCCAGCGGGGACAGGAGAGGGGACACAGATACGCAGTATTTT.

The chain is built from TRBV20-1 and TRBJ2-5, with D uncertain. Germline CDR1 is DFQATT and CDR2 is SNEGSKA (reference sequence). This CDR3 comprises 13 residues. Trimming shortened V by 8 bases and J by 5 bases, and 18 bases separated the two germline ends. The CDR3 nucleotides read TGCAGTCTCCATCTGGGCCGCGCTGAGACCCAGTACTTC. Its translation: CSLHLGRAETQYF.

This chain links TRBV4-3 with TRBJ2-1; D may be TRBD2 (6 bases). This CDR3 spans 16 amino acids. V gave up 1 base and J gave up 5 bases, with 15 bases separating them. Germline loops: CDR1 LGHNA, CDR2 YSLEER. This chain's CDR3 is CASSQVTGVRDNEQFF. In DNA form, the CDR3 reads TGCGCCAGCAGCCAAGTTACGGGAGTAAGGGACAATGAGCAGTTCTTC.

The rearrangement links TRBV20-1 to TRBJ2-7; 7 nucleotides match TRBD2. Germline-derived CDR1 and CDR2 are DFQATT and SNEGSKA (reference sequence). The CDR3 spans 13 residues. V lost 7 bases to trimming and J lost 4 bases; unmatched junction nucleotides: 10. The CDR3 loop reads CSVPFRGEYEQYF. CDR3 in DNA: TGCAGTGTTCCATTCCGGGGGGAATACGAGCAGTACTTC.

This clonotype was seen a handful of times. The genes are TRBV7-2 and TRBJ1-4; D ambiguous. The V and J ends lost 2 bases and 8 bases respectively, with 12 bases between them. CDR1 is SGHTA and CDR2 is FQGNSA in the germline V gene. The CDR3 covers 14 residues. CDR3 protein: CASSLTRVEEKLFF. As DNA, the CDR3 is TGTGCCAGCAGCTTAACCCGGGTAGAGGAAAAACTGTTTTTT.

The rearrangement joins TRBV29-1 to TRBJ2-2; 10 bases agree with TRBD2. Trimming at V came to 0 bases and at J to 7 bases, leaving 8 bases not matched to a gene. The CDR3 is 16 residues long. Germline CDR1 and CDR2: SQVTM and ANQGSEA. The CDR3 DNA sequence: TGCAGCGTTGAAGATCAGGCTAGCGGGGGCGGCGGGGAGCTGTTTTTT. The encoded protein is CSVEDQASGGGGELFF.

The chain links TRBV2 to TRBJ2-7, with D tentatively TRBD1 (5 bases). V lost 4 bases to trimming and J lost 7 bases, with 17 bases between them. This CDR3 is 14 amino acids long. Germline CDR1 and CDR2: SNHLY and FYNNEI. The CDR3 coding sequence is TGTGCCAGCAGTGGGGGCGAAATCGGCAATGAGCAGTACTTC. Translation: CASSGGEIGNEQYF.

The chain combines TRBV5-8 with TRBJ2-3, with TRBD2 matching 8 bases. There are 19 residues in the CDR3. Per germline, CDR1 SGHTS and CDR2 YDEGEE. V was pared by 3 bases and J by 1 base, with 16 bases of the junction left unmatched. The CDR3 sequence: CASSSRTAKREWGTDTQYF. Here the CDR3 DNA reads TGTGCCAGCAGCTCCCGGACAGCGAAGCGGGAGTGGGGCACAGATACGCAGTATTTT.